The entry below gives a single T cell receptor beta chain sequence along with its context. Its antigen specificity is not known. Within one base of it there is no much larger clone, and no base qualities were kept. The collaborating institutions used their own protocols to collect whole blood in K2EDTA tubes. For TCRbeta analysis, collaborator samples were shipped as frozen whole blood, as isolated PBMCs, or as DNA extracted from either sample type. The data were taken from a study of blood T cell repertoires in COVID-19 (dated by TCRdb to about 2020). As for the study more broadly: Samples from collaborators originated in the United States, Italy and Spain and spanned both the acute and convalescent phases of COVID-19. Where HLA class I and class II types were available, the types were taken from metadata supplied by the sample provider, not from assay-based typing. The sample metadata nearly always contained a de-identified subject ID, COVID-19 status, age in years and sex. The prospective study material was composed of cDNA or gDNA derived from T cells, B-cell-depleted T cells, or PBMCs. Samples came from the ongoing ImmuneRACE study (first 160 participants) plus 1,254 subjects from 6 global collaborators. Subjects who had been exposed to COVID-19, were actively infected with it, or had recovered from it provided the deeply sampled blood TCRbeta repertoires that made up the dataset. The repertoires were made available in a free public database intended to serve as a resource for research on the immune response to SARS-CoV-2. What the authors observed across the whole study: Clinical and demographic metadata were provided uncurated, with the amount varying by source and participant.

TCRbeta CDR3 regions were amplified from genomic DNA by means of the immunoSEQ Assay, a bias-controlled multiplex PCR. The authors processed their data as follows. Within the assay, amplification of reference gene primers was used to estimate how many nucleated cells each sample contained. To quantify the absolute abundance of each unique TCRbeta CDR3 rearrangement, sequence reads were collapsed and filtered. For each sample, productive Simpson clonality was calculated as the square root of Simpson's diversity index across productive rearrangements. Drawn from immuneACCESS, this table holds only the in-frame rearrangements with V and J called that TCRdb kept. Clones are partly lost; checked studies trace under half to an unresolved V gene and leave the rest unexplained. The V and J calls and clone size come from that table; D and trimming were worked out from the DNA. This sample gives 35,000 to 55,000 clones in total; 87% of them show up just once. 4.7% of the sample rests with the top ten.

Inclusive of the bounding cysteine and phenylalanine, the CDR3 is 15 residues long. The CDR3 DNA has 45 bases and is translated from base 1. V loses 3 bases at its end and J loses 4 bases; junction bases beyond the gene matches: 1. CDR1 and CDR2 are read off the germline V gene as KGHSH and LQKENI. The sequencing sample was made of peripheral blood. This sequence originates from a human donor in a cohort sampled during active COVID-19. The V gene is TRBV18 and the J gene is TRBJ1-5, and TRBD1 aligns with 12 junction nucleotides. In nucleotide form, the sequence is TGTGCCAGCTCACCGGGACAGGGGGCTAATCAGCCCCAGCATTTT. This sequence encodes CASSPGQGANQPQHF.